These 2 T cell receptor beta chains were all obtained from the same sample, sequenced in a study of cytomegalovirus exposure and HLA in healthy donors. PCR primers comprised 60 Vbeta and 13 Jbeta primers. TCRdb keeps only in-frame clones here, not all; method: immunoSEQ multiplex PCR. The data contain 150,000 to 200,000 clones, roughly 70% of them singletons. Input material: PBMCs. These receptor sequences come from a girl aged 10 to 17 in good health and CMV-seronegative.

The DNA for the CDR3 is TGTGCCAGCAGCCCTCGAACTAGCGGCCTCCAAGAGACCCAGTACTTC. Its translation: CASSPRTSGLQETQYF. The V and J genes are TRBV11-2 and TRBJ2-5; 8 nucleotides align to TRBD2. Germline assignment: CDR1 SGHAT and CDR2 FQNNGV. The CDR3 loop spans 16 amino acids. Unmatched junction bases numbered 9, after V lost 5 bases and J lost 1 base.

This chain links TRBV4-1 with TRBJ1-6; 9 nucleotides match TRBD1. CDR1 and CDR2 from the germline V gene are MGHRA and YSYEKL. The ends lost 3 bases at V and 6 bases at J; junction bases unmatched: 9. The CDR3 is made up of 17 amino acids. The CDR3 bases are TGCGCCAGCAGCCATAGGACAGGGGATGACTCTAATTCACCCCTCCACTTT. Protein: CASSHRTGDDSNSPLHF.